Following are 9 T cell receptor beta chains from one sample sequenced in a study of blood T cell repertoires in COVID-19. Using immunoSEQ multiplex PCR, the repertoire was profiled, and TCRdb retains in-frame clones only, with some absent. The sample gives 130,000 to 150,000 clones, 79% of which show up once; approximately 5.2% is in the top ten. Material: peripheral blood. Source of these receptors: a woman in her sixties or seventies with COVID-19, enrolled during active disease.

This chain uses TRBV4-3 with TRBJ1-1, with D perhaps matching TRBD1 (5 bases). With 0 bases removed from V and 0 bases from J, the gap between germline ends came to 14 bases. Germline loops: CDR1 LGHNA, CDR2 YSLEER. CDR3 length: 17 amino acids. This CDR3 is CASSQDMAGRMNTEAFF. The CDR3 nucleotides read TGCGCCAGCAGCCAAGATATGGCAGGGAGGATGAACACTGAAGCTTTCTTT.

The CDR3 bases are TGTGCCAGCGGCGGGTATAGCAATCAGCCCCAGCATTTT. Protein sequence: CASGGYSNQPQHF. The chain carries TRBV2 and TRBJ1-5; no firm D call. Germline V gene lookup returns CDR1 SNHLY and CDR2 FYNNEI. Trimming pared 8 bases from V and 0 bases from J, leaving 8 bases between. The CDR3 consists of 13 residues. Full variable domain (missing parts from reference TRBV2 and TRBJ1-5): EPEVTQTPSHQVTQMGQEVILRCVPISNHLYFYWYRQILGQKVEFLVSFYNNEISEKSEIFDDQFSVERPDGSNFTLKIRSTKLEDSAMYFCASGGYSNQPQHFGDGTRLSIL.

The gene calls are TRBV5-5 and TRBJ2-4, with a possible D match to TRBD1 (5 bases). This CDR3 has 13 residues. Trimming left V 0 bases short and J 8 bases short, with 9 bases between. Germline values: CDR1 SGHKS, CDR2 YYEKEE (reference sequence). The CDR3 DNA reads TGTGCCAGCAGCTTGGTGACAGCGTACATTCAGTACTTC. Its translation: CASSLVTAYIQYF.

This rearrangement joins TRBV2 to TRBJ1-3; D might be TRBD1 (6 bases). Germline V gene data show CDR1 as SNHLY and CDR2 as FYNNEI. V shed 8 bases and J shed 0 bases, with 11 bases lying between them. This CDR3 contains 14 residues. CDR3 nucleotides: TGTGCCAGCGCCCAGGGGAGCTCTGGAAACACCATATATTTT. Its protein product is CASAQGSSGNTIYF.

V gene TRBV28 combines with J gene TRBJ1-2; D not resolved. Germline loops: CDR1 MDHEN, CDR2 SYDVKM. The CDR3 length is 16 residues. The V end lost 6 bases, the J end lost 5 bases, and 22 bases lay between the germline ends. Written as DNA, the CDR3 is TGTGCCAGCAGGGCAGTTTCAATGCCTCGCTCTTATGGCTACACCTTC. Amino acids: CASRAVSMPRSYGYTF.

The sample holds one count of this clone. The chain employs TRBV18 and TRBJ2-3; no reliable D call. The CDR3 has 12 residues. Germline CDR1 KGHSH, CDR2 LQKENI. The V and J ends lost 4 bases and 5 bases respectively, with 7 bases between them. CDR3 sequence (DNA): TGTGCCAGCTCACTCAGAGGAGATACGCAGTATTTT. This gives the protein CASSLRGDTQYF.

This clone has only one observation. The rearrangement links TRBV19 to TRBJ1-4, with 11 bases matching TRBD1. CDR1 and CDR2 (germline): LNHDA, SQIVND (reference sequence). CDR3 size: 16 residues. The V gene end was trimmed by 5 bases and the J gene end by 7 bases; junction bases not matched to a gene: 9. CDR3: CASSELWTGGSEKLFF. For the CDR3, the DNA is TGTGCCAGTAGTGAATTATGGACAGGGGGCAGTGAAAAACTGTTTTTT. Full variable domain (missing parts from reference TRBV19 and TRBJ1-4): DGGITQSPKYLFRKEGQNVTLSCEQNLNHDAMYWYRQDPGQGLRLIYYSQIVNDFQKGDIAEGYSVSREKKESFPLTVTSAQKNPTAFYLCASSELWTGGSEKLFFGSGTQLSVL.

The chain is built from TRBV7-9 and TRBJ2-1, with 7 bases fitting TRBD2. CDR3 size: 17 residues. Germline values: CDR1 SEHNR, CDR2 FQNEAQ (reference sequence). J was trimmed by 9 bases and V by 5 bases; bases with no gene match: 19. CDR3 sequence reads: CASSTPWVAGSLPEQFF. CDR3 DNA sequence: TGTGCCAGCAGCACTCCCTGGGTAGCGGGTTCCCTGCCTGAGCAGTTCTTC.

In its sample, this clone was seen a few times. The chain recombines TRBV9 with TRBJ1-4, with D tentatively TRBD1 (6 bases). Germline V gene lookup returns CDR1 SGDLS and CDR2 YYNGEE. This CDR3 region has 14 residues. V shed 1 base and J shed 5 bases, with 9 bases lying between them. The CDR3 loop reads CASSVSQGNEKLFF. In nucleotides, the CDR3 is TGTGCCAGCAGCGTAAGTCAGGGGAATGAAAAACTGTTTTTT. Supplemented by reference TRBV9 and TRBJ1-4, the full variable domain reads DSGVTQTPKHLITATGQRVTLRCSPRSGDLSVYWYQQSLDQGLQFLIQYYNGEERAKGNILERFSAQQFPDLHSELNLSSLELGDSALYFCASSVSQGNEKLFFGSGTQLSVL.